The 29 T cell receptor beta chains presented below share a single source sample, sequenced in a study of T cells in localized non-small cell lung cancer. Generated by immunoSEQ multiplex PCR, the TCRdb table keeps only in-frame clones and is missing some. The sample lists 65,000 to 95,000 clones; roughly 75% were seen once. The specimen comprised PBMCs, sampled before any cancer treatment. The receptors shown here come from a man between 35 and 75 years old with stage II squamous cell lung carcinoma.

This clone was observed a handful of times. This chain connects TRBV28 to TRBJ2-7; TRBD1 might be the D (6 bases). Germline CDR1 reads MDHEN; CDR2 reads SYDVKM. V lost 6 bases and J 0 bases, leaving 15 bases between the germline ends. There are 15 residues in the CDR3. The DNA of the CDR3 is TGTGCCAGCAGACCTACCGGGACAAACTCCTACGAGCAGTACTTC. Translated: CASRPTGTNSYEQYF.

This CDR3 is CASSGDRANTEAFF. The CDR3 DNA is TGCGCCAGCAGTGGGGACAGGGCGAACACTGAAGCTTTCTTT. V is TRBV10-1 and J is TRBJ1-1, with 9 bases fitting TRBD1. Per germline, CDR1 WNHNN and CDR2 SYGVQD (reference sequence). V lost 4 bases, J lost 1 base, and 1 base stayed unmatched. The CDR3 extends over 14 amino acids.

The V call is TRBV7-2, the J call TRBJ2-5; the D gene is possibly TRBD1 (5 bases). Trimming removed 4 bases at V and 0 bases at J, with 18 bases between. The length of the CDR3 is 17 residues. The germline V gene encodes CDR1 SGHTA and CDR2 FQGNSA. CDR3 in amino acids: CASSSPRRDRNQETQYF. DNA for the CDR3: TGTGCCAGCAGCTCCCCTCGCAGGGATCGTAACCAAGAGACCCAGTACTTC.

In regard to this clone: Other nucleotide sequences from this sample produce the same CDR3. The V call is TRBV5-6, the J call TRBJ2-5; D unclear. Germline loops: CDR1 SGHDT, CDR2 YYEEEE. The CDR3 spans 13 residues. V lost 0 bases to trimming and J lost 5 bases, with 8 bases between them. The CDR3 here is CASSLVLEETQYF. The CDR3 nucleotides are TGTGCCAGCAGCTTGGTTTTGGAGGAGACCCAGTACTTC.

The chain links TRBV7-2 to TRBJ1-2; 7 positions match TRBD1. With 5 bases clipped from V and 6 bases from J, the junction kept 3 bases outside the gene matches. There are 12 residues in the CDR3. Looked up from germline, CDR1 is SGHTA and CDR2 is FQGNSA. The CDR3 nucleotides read TGTGCCAGCAGCCCCCAGGGGGATGGCTACACCTTC. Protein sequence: CASSPQGDGYTF.

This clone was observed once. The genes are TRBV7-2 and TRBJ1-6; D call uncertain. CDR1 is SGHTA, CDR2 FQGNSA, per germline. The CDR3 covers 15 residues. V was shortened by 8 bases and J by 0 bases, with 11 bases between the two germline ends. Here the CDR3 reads CASAPMSSYNSPLHF. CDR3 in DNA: TGTGCCAGCGCCCCCATGAGCTCCTATAATTCACCCCTCCACTTT.

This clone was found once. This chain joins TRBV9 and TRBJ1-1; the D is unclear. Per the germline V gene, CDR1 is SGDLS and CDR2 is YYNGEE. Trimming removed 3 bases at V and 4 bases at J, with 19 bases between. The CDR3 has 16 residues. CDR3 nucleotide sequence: TGTGCCAGCAGCGCCACTTGGGCGGGTGGTATCACTGAAGCTTTCTTT. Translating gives CASSATWAGGITEAFF.

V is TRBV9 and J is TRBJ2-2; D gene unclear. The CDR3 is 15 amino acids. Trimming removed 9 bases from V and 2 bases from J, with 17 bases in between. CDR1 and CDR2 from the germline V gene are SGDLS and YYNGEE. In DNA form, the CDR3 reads TGTGCCACCAGTCATCAGAGCGTCAACACCGGGGAGCTGTTTTTT. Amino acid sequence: CATSHQSVNTGELFF.

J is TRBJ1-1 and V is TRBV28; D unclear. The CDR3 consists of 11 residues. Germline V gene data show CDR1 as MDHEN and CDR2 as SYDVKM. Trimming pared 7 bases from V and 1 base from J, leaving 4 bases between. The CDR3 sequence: CASTGNTEAFF. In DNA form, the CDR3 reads TGTGCCAGCACAGGGAACACTGAAGCTTTCTTT.

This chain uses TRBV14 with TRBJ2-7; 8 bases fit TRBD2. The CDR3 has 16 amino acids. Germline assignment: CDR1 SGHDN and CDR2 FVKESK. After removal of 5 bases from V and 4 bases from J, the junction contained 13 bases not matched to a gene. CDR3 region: CASSKAAPGLGYEQYF. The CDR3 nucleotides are TGTGCCAGCAGCAAAGCCGCCCCGGGACTAGGATACGAGCAGTACTTC.

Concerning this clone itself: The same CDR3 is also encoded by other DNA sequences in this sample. CDR3 amino acids: CASSPTGLGQPQHF. As DNA, the CDR3 is TGTGCCAGCAGCCCAACAGGGCTCGGTCAGCCCCAGCATTTT. The chain combines TRBV28 with TRBJ1-5, with TRBD1 as a possible D gene (6 bases). Germline V gene data show CDR1 as MDHEN and CDR2 as SYDVKM. This CDR3 is built from 14 residues. V was trimmed by 6 bases and J by 6 bases, leaving 15 bases between them. The complete variable domain, with remaining parts taken from reference TRBV28 and TRBJ1-5, reads DVKVTQSSRYLVKRTGEKVFLECVQDMDHENMFWYRQDPGLGLRLIYFSYDVKMKEKGDIPEGYSVSREKKERFSLILESASTNQTSMYLCASSPTGLGQPQHFGDGTRLSIL.

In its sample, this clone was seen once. CDR3 in amino acids: CASSRTLSRDPDWEQYF. The CDR3 region has the DNA TGTGCCAGCAGCCGCACCCTAAGCCGGGACCCAGATTGGGAGCAGTACTTC. The chain couples TRBV5-6 to TRBJ2-7; TRBD1 or TRBD2 may be the D gene (5 bases each). The CDR3 has 17 residues. The ends were cut back, 4 bases at V and 7 bases at J, with 27 bases in the middle. Looked up from germline, CDR1 is SGHDT and CDR2 is YYEEEE.

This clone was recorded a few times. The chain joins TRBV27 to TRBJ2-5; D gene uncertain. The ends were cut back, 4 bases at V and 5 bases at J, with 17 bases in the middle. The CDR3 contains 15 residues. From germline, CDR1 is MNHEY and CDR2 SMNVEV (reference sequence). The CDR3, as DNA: TGTGCCAGCAGTTCCGACCTCCTTGGCTTGGAGACCCAGTACTTC. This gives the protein CASSSDLLGLETQYF.

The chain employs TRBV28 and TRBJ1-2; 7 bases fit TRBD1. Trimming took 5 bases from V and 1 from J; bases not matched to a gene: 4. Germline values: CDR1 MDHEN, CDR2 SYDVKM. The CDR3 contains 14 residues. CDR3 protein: CASSLPGGNYGYTF. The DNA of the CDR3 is TGTGCCAGCAGTCTACCAGGGGGTAACTATGGCTACACCTTC.

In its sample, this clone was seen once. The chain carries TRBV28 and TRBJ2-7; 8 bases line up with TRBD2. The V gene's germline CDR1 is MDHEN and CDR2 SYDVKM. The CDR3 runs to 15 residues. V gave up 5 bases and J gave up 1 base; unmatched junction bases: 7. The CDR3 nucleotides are TGTGCCAGCAGTCCCGAGCGGGAGATATCCTACGAGCAGTACTTC. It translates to CASSPEREISYEQYF.

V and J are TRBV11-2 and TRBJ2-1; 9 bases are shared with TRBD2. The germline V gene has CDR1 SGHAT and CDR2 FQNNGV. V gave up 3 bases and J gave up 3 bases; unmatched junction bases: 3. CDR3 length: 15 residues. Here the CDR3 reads CASSFIAGVYNEQFF. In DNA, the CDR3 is TGTGCCAGCAGCTTCATAGCGGGAGTCTACAATGAGCAGTTCTTC. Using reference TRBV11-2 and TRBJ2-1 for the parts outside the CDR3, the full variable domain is EAGVAQSPRYKIIEKRQSVAFWCNPISGHATLYWYQQILGQGPKLLIQFQNNGVVDDSQLPKDRFSAERLKGVDSTLKIQPAKLEDSAVYLCASSFIAGVYNEQFFGPGTRLTVL.

The CDR3 nucleotides are TGTGCCAGCAGTTCAAGCGGGACAGGGCGATCTGAAGCTTTCTTT. It encodes CASSSSGTGRSEAFF. The genes are TRBV28 and TRBJ1-1; TRBD1 agrees at 9 bases. After removal of 4 bases from V and 6 bases from J, the junction contained 9 bases not matched to a gene. Germline lookup yields CDR1 MDHEN and CDR2 SYDVKM. The CDR3 totals 15 residues. Drawing the rest from reference TRBV28 and TRBJ1-1, the complete variable domain is DVKVTQSSRYLVKRTGEKVFLECVQDMDHENMFWYRQDPGLGLRLIYFSYDVKMKEKGDIPEGYSVSREKKERFSLILESASTNQTSMYLCASSSSGTGRSEAFFGQGTRLTVV.

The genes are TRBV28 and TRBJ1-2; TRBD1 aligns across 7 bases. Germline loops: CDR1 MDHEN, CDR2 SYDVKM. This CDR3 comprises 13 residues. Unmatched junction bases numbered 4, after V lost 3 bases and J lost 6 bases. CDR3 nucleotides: TGTGCCAGCAGTTTCGACAGGGCGGATGGCTACACCTTC. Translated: CASSFDRADGYTF.

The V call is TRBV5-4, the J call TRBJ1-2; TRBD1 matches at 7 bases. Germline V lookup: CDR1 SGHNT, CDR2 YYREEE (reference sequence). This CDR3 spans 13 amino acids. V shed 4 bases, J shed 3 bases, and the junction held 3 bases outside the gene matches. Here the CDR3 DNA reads TGTGCCAGCAGCGTCGACAGGGACTATGGCTACACCTTC. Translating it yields CASSVDRDYGYTF.

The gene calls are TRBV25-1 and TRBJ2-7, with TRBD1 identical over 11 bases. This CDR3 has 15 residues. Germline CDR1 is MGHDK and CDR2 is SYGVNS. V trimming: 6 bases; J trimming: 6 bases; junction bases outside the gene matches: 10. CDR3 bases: TGTGCCAGCAGCCCCGGGACAGGGGGATTATCCGAGCAGTACTTC. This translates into CASSPGTGGLSEQYF.

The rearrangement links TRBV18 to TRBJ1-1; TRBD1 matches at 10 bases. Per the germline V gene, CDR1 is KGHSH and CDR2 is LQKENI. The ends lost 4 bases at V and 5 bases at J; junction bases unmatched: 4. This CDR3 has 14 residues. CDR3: CASSLRTGGTEAFF. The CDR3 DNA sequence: TGTGCCAGCTCACTAAGGACAGGGGGGACTGAAGCTTTCTTT.

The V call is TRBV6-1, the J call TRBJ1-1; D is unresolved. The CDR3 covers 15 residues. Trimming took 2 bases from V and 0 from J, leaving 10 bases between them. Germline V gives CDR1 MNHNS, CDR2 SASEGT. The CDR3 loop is CASSETRRMNTEAFF. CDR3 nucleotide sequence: TGTGCCAGCAGTGAAACCAGGAGGATGAACACTGAAGCTTTCTTT.

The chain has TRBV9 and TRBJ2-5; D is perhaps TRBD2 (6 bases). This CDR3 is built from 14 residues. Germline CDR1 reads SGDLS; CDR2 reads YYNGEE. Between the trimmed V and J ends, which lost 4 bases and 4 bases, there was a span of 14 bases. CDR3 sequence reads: CASSLGTPRETQYF. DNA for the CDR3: TGTGCCAGCAGCCTAGGGACTCCTCGAGAGACCCAGTACTTC. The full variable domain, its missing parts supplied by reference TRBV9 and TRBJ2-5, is DSGVTQTPKHLITATGQRVTLRCSPRSGDLSVYWYQQSLDQGLQFLIQYYNGEERAKGNILERFSAQQFPDLHSELNLSSLELGDSALYFCASSLGTPRETQYFGPGTRLLVL.

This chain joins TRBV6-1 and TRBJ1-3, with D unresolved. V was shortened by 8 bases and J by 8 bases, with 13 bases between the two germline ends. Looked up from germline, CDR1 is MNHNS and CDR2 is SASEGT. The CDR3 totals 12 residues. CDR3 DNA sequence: TGTGCCAGCGCGGGCGTTCTAGACACCATATATTTT. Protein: CASAGVLDTIYF.

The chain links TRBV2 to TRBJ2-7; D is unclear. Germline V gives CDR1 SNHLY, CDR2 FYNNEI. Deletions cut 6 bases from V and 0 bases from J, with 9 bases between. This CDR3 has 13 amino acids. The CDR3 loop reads CASSVSVSYEQYF. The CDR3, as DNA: TGTGCCAGCAGCGTAAGCGTCTCCTACGAGCAGTACTTC.

The CDR3 DNA is TGTGCCAGCAGCTTAACAACAGGGGATCAGCCCCAGCATTTT. It is translated as CASSLTTGDQPQHF. The V gene is TRBV7-9, the J gene TRBJ1-5; 7 bases are a match to TRBD1. Trimming cost V 2 bases and J 5 bases; bases outside gene matches: 3. The CDR3 consists of 14 residues. Germline V gives CDR1 SEHNR, CDR2 FQNEAQ (reference sequence).

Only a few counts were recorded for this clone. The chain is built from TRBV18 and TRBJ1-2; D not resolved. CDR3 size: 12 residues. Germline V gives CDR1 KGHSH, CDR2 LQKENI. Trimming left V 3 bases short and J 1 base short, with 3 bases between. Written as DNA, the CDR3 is TGTGCCAGCTCACCGGATAACTATGGCTACACCTTC. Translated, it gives CASSPDNYGYTF.

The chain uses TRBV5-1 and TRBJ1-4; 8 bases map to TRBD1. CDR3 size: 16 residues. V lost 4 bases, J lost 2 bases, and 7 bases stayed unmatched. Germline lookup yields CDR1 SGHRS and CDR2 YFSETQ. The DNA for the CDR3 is TGCGCCAGCAGCCAGCAGGGGGCGACTACTAATGAAAAACTGTTTTTT. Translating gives CASSQQGATTNEKLFF. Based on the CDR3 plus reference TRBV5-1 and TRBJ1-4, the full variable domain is KAGVTQTPRYLIKTRGQQVTLSCSPISGHRSVSWYQQTPGQGLQFLFEYFSETQRNKGNFPGRFSGRQFSNSRSEMNVSTLELGDSALYLCASSQQGATTNEKLFFGSGTQLSVL.

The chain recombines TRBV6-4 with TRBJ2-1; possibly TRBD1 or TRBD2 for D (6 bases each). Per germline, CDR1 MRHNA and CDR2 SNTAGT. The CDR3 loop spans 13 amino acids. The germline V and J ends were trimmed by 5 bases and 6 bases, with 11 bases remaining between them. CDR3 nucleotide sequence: TGTGCCAGCAGTTTAGAGGGGGGCAATGAGCAGTTCTTC. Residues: CASSLEGGNEQFF.